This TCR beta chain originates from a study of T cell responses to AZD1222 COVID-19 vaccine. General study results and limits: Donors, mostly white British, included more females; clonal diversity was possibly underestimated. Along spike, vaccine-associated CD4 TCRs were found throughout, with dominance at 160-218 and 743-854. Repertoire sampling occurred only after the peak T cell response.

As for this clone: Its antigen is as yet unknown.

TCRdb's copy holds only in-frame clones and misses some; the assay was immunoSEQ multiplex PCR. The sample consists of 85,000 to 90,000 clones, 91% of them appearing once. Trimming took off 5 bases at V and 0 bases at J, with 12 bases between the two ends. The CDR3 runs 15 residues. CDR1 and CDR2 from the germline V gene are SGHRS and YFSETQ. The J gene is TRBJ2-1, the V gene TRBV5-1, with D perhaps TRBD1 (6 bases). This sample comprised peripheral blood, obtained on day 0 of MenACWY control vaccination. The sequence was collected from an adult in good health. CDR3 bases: TGCGCCAGCAGGTTTGAGGGGGACTCCTACAATGAGCAGTTCTTC. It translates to CASRFEGDSYNEQFF.